These 14 T cell receptor beta chains originate from one sample sequenced in a study of T cell changes during pregnancy in multiple sclerosis (dated by TCRdb to the late 2010s). The library was generated by the immunoSEQ multiplex PCR assay. TCRdb retrieved this table from immuneACCESS and kept in-frame rearrangements only. Not all clones are present; in checked studies, unresolved V genes account for under half, and no reason is known for the remainder. This sample has 40,000 to 55,000 clones in its table, and around 90% of those were observed once. Approximately 2.6% of the sample goes to the ten largest clones. The sample was CD8+ T cells from peripheral blood mononuclear cells, taken in the second trimester of pregnancy. These receptors came from a female donor with multiple sclerosis, enrolled in a pregnancy study.

The CDR3 DNA sequence: TGTGCCAGCAGTGTCGGCCACCCGGGGTTTTACGAGCAGTACTTC. Its translation: CASSVGHPGFYEQYF. The V call is TRBV27, the J call TRBJ2-7, with a weak D call TRBD2 (5 bases). CDR1 MNHEY and CDR2 SMNVEV come from the germline V gene (reference sequence). V was cut by 5 bases and J by 4 bases, with 18 bases left in between. The CDR3 spans 15 residues.

This clone was seen more than once but under ten times. This chain connects TRBV27 to TRBJ2-5; 14 bases map to TRBD2. Germline V gene lookup returns CDR1 MNHEY and CDR2 SMNVEV (reference sequence). Trimming cost V 6 bases and J 3 bases; bases outside gene matches: 9. CDR3 size: 17 residues. The CDR3 spells CASRHTPGLAGEETQYF. The CDR3, as DNA: TGTGCCAGCAGGCACACCCCGGGACTAGCGGGAGAAGAGACCCAGTACTTC.

This sequence joins TRBV19 and TRBJ2-2, with unresolved D. The ends were cut back, 5 bases at V and 0 bases at J, with 10 bases in the middle. Germline-derived CDR1 and CDR2 are LNHDA and SQIVND (reference sequence). CDR3 size: 15 residues. CDR3 sequence reads: CASSLTSSNTGELFF. The CDR3 DNA is TGTGCCAGTAGTTTGACAAGTTCGAACACCGGGGAGCTGTTTTTT. Full variable domain (rest looked up from reference TRBV19 and TRBJ2-2): DGGITQSPKYLFRKEGQNVTLSCEQNLNHDAMYWYRQDPGQGLRLIYYSQIVNDFQKGDIAEGYSVSREKKESFPLTVTSAQKNPTAFYLCASSLTSSNTGELFFGEGSRLTVL.

In DNA form, the CDR3 reads TGTGCCAGCAGTCCCTTGGGCCAGAACTATGGCTACACCTTC. Translated: CASSPLGQNYGYTF. The rearrangement joins TRBV27 to TRBJ1-2; no clear D gene. The CDR3 spans 14 residues. V gave up 5 bases and J gave up 2 bases, with 12 bases separating them. Germline loops: CDR1 MNHEY, CDR2 SMNVEV (reference sequence).

The rearrangement uses TRBV7-9 and TRBJ1-2; D possibly corresponds to TRBD1 (6 bases). The germline CDR1 and CDR2 sequences are SEHNR and FQNEAQ (reference sequence). V was clipped by 5 bases and J by 0 bases, with 13 bases between them. The CDR3 loop spans 15 amino acids. The CDR3 is CASSTRQASNYGYTF. CDR3 DNA: TGTGCCAGCAGCACCAGACAGGCCTCTAACTATGGCTACACCTTC.

The chain has TRBV11-2 and TRBJ2-2; TRBD1 aligns across 9 bases. Germline V gene data show CDR1 as SGHAT and CDR2 as FQNNGV. J was trimmed by 1 base and V by 5 bases; bases with no gene match: 8. The CDR3 contains 17 residues. CDR3 DNA: TGTGCCAGCAGCCCTTTCCCGGACAGGGGGAACACCGGGGAGCTGTTTTTT. As protein: CASSPFPDRGNTGELFF.

The table lists this clone with a few counts. V and J are TRBV9 and TRBJ2-7; maybe TRBD1 (6 bases). The length of the CDR3 is 18 residues. Germline V CDR1 and CDR2: SGDLS, YYNGEE. V dropped 4 bases and J dropped 2 bases, with 25 bases sitting between them. CDR3 in amino acids: CASSPGVPGSRATYEQYF. Written as DNA, the CDR3 is TGTGCCAGCAGCCCAGGGGTCCCCGGGTCCCGGGCTACCTACGAGCAGTACTTC.

This chain connects TRBV7-6 to TRBJ2-7; TRBD2 aligns across 9 bases. J lost 0 bases, V lost 2 bases, and 8 bases had no gene match. In germline, CDR1 is SGHVS, CDR2 FNYEAQ. This CDR3 spans 17 amino acids. CDR3 sequence reads: CASSLTAGGLSSYEQYF. The DNA for the CDR3 is TGTGCCAGCAGCTTAACAGCGGGGGGACTAAGCTCCTACGAGCAGTACTTC.

The gene calls are TRBV5-5 and TRBJ1-3; 8 bases agree with TRBD1. The CDR3 runs 16 residues. The germline gives CDR1 SGHKS, CDR2 YYEKEE (reference sequence). Trimming removed 0 bases from V and 7 bases from J; junction bases left unmatched: 9. The CDR3 loop reads CASSLDRGDWMNTIYF. The CDR3 coding sequence is TGTGCCAGCAGCTTGGACAGGGGGGACTGGATGAACACCATATATTTT. Full variable domain (rest looked up from reference TRBV5-5 and TRBJ1-3): DAGVTQSPTHLIKTRGQQVTLRCSPISGHKSVSWYQQVLGQGPQFIFQYYEKEERGRGNFPDRFSARQFPNYSSELNVNALLLGDSALYLCASSLDRGDWMNTIYFGEGSWLTVV.

The genes are TRBV9 and TRBJ2-1, with 9 bases identical to TRBD2. This CDR3 has 15 residues. Germline V gives CDR1 SGDLS, CDR2 YYNGEE. V dropped 3 bases and J dropped 4; count of bases not matched to a gene: 5. The CDR3 DNA reads TGTGCCAGCAGCGAGCGGGGGGCCGGATACAATGAGCAGTTCTTC. It encodes CASSERGAGYNEQFF.

This rearrangement joins TRBV11-3 to TRBJ1-1; D perhaps matches TRBD1 (5 bases). The CDR3 spans 12 residues. CDR1 SGHNT and CDR2 YENEEA come from the germline V gene. V shed 7 bases and J shed 7 bases, with 13 bases lying between them. The CDR3 reads CASTTGLVEAFF. In DNA form, the CDR3 reads TGTGCCAGCACCACGGGACTGGTTGAAGCTTTCTTT. Full variable domain (remainder filled in from reference TRBV11-3 and TRBJ1-1): EAGVVQSPRYKIIEKKQPVAFWCNPISGHNTLYWYLQNLGQGPELLIRYENEEAVDDSQLPKDRFSAERLKGVDSTLKIQPAELGDSAVYLCASTTGLVEAFFGQGTRLTVV.

The chain carries TRBV25-1 and TRBJ2-1; 10 bases align to TRBD1. Germline V lookup: CDR1 MGHDK, CDR2 SYGVNS. CDR3 length: 13 residues. With V trimmed by 10 bases and J by 8 bases, 8 bases remained unmatched. CDR3 bases: TGTGCCACACGGGGGGACAGGGGTGATGAGCAGTTCTTC. It is translated as CATRGDRGDEQFF.

CDR3 amino acids: CASSYSLFPVYGYTF. Written as DNA, the CDR3 is TGTGCCAGCAGTTACTCGCTTTTCCCGGTCTATGGCTACACCTTC. The chain is built from TRBV6-5 and TRBJ1-2; D is undetermined. The CDR3 contains 15 residues. Germline loops: CDR1 MNHEY, CDR2 SVGAGI. The V end was cut by 0 bases, the J end by 4 bases, with 12 bases between.

This clone has just one count. This chain connects TRBV5-5 to TRBJ2-7; 8 bases match TRBD2. J was trimmed by 3 bases and V by 4 bases; bases with no gene match: 12. Germline lookup yields CDR1 SGHKS and CDR2 YYEKEE (reference sequence). CDR3 length equals 16 residues. CDR3 sequence (DNA): TGTGCCAGCAGCCGACCGGGGGGGAGGGTGGGCTACGAGCAGTACTTC. It yields the protein CASSRPGGRVGYEQYF.